This T cell receptor (beta chain) was obtained from a study of blood T cell repertoires in COVID-19. CDR1 is SGHVS and CDR2 is FQNEAQ in the germline V gene. This CDR3 is 13 amino acids long. Trimming left V 1 base short and J 3 bases short, with 7 bases between. Clones were read by immunoSEQ multiplex PCR, and TCRdb kept only the in-frame ones, dropping some. The data show about 220,000 clones, around 84% seen once. The source material was peripheral blood. This receptor was identified in a woman aged 55 to 70 who had recovered from COVID-19. The V gene is TRBV7-8, the J gene TRBJ2-7; a possible D gene is TRBD2 (5 bases). CDR3 loop: CASSLVGVYEQYF. CDR3 DNA: TGTGCCAGCAGCTTAGTGGGAGTCTACGAGCAGTACTTC.